Each of the 10 T cell receptor beta chains below was sequenced from the same sample in a study of CD8 T cells in Susac syndrome. RNA amounts of about 0.5 to 1 ug underwent reverse transcription with random hexamers. TCRdb fed the immunoSEQ multiplex PCR reads into MiXCR, producing one record per CDR3 protein. The sample carries some 120,000 distinct CDR3 sequences, approximately 93% recorded once. The sequenced material came from CD8+ T cells from PBMCs. The receptor set was obtained from a human donor with multiple sclerosis.

A single count supports this clonotype. The V and J genes are TRBV7-9 and TRBJ2-1, with D perhaps being TRBD1 or TRBD2 (5 bases each). V lost 5 bases to trimming and J lost 1 base, with 15 bases between them. This CDR3 has 16 amino acids. Germline assignment: CDR1 SEHNR and CDR2 FQNEAQ (reference sequence). The CDR3 coding sequence is TGTGCCAGCAGCCCACGGGACCCTCATTCCTACAATGAGCAGTTCTTC. The encoded protein is CASSPRDPHSYNEQFF.

The genes are TRBV6-6 and TRBJ2-3; 12 bases align to TRBD2. Germline V gene lookup returns CDR1 MNHNY and CDR2 SVGAGI (reference sequence). There are 14 residues in the CDR3. V gave up 5 bases and J gave up 3 bases; unmatched junction bases: 0. The CDR3 region has the DNA TGTGCCAGCAGTACTAGCGGGAGGACAGATACGCAGTATTTT. Translated, it gives CASSTSGRTDTQYF.

The gene calls are TRBV27 and TRBJ2-1; TRBD2 matches 12 bases. The CDR3 is 16 residues long. The V and J ends lost 6 bases and 4 bases, in that order; junction bases with no gene match: 7. Germline CDR1 is MNHEY and CDR2 is SMNVEV (reference sequence). This CDR3 reads CASRPPGLAGYNEQFF. The CDR3 DNA reads TGTGCCAGCAGACCTCCCGGACTAGCGGGGTACAATGAGCAGTTCTTC.

The chain's CDR3 is CAWSMGLNTEAFF. The DNA for the CDR3 is TGTGCCTGGAGTATGGGCCTGAACACTGAAGCTTTCTTT. This chain connects TRBV30 to TRBJ1-1; D is unresolved. Trimming left V 2 bases short and J 0 bases short, with 7 bases between. The CDR3 totals 13 residues. Germline loops: CDR1 GTSNPN, CDR2 SVGIG (reference sequence).

The chain employs TRBV9 and TRBJ2-5; perhaps TRBD1 as D (7 bases). This CDR3 has 17 amino acids. V was clipped by 0 bases and J by 0 bases, with 15 bases between them. Per germline, CDR1 SGDLS and CDR2 YYNGEE. CDR3 sequence: CASSVGDAGGYQETQYF. The CDR3 region has the DNA TGTGCCAGCAGCGTAGGGGATGCAGGGGGGTACCAAGAGACCCAGTACTTC.

The chain joins TRBV12-5 to TRBJ2-7; TRBD1 matches 12 bases. In germline, CDR1 is LGHNT, CDR2 FRNRAP. The CDR3 sequence is 16 residues long. V was clipped by 6 bases and J by 0 bases; unmatched bases: 6. CDR3 sequence (DNA): TGTGCTAGTGGGCAAGGGACAGGGGGCCACTCCTACGAGCAGTACGTC. Translating it yields CASGQGTGGHSYEQYV.

The genes are TRBV13 and TRBJ2-3; D not certain. CDR3 length equals 14 residues. Germline-derived CDR1 and CDR2 are PRHDT and FYEKMQ (reference sequence). The germline V and J ends were trimmed by 1 base and 2 bases, with 7 bases remaining between them. CDR3 amino acids: CASSLEETTDTQYF. CDR3 DNA sequence: TGTGCCAGCAGCTTAGAAGAAACCACAGATACGCAGTATTTT.

V gene TRBV5-4 combines with J gene TRBJ2-1; 11 positions match TRBD2. Germline V lookup: CDR1 SGHNT, CDR2 YYREEE (reference sequence). The CDR3 covers 16 residues. V shed 6 bases, J shed 6 bases, and the junction held 11 bases outside the gene matches. DNA of the CDR3: TGTGCCAGCACCGGGACTAGCGGAATAAGTGGCAATGAGCAGTTCTTC. It yields the protein CASTGTSGISGNEQFF.

This chain connects TRBV7-9 to TRBJ2-5; 10 positions match TRBD1. The CDR3 totals 18 residues. Trimming took 5 bases from V and 0 from J; bases not matched to a gene: 12. In germline, CDR1 is SEHNR, CDR2 FQNEAQ (reference sequence). CDR3 in amino acids: CASSPSRDRGLNQETQYF. CDR3 nucleotide sequence: TGTGCCAGCAGCCCCAGTAGGGACAGGGGACTTAACCAAGAGACCCAGTACTTC.

The V and J genes are TRBV7-9 and TRBJ2-5, with D possibly being TRBD1 (5 bases). CDR3 length: 14 amino acids. The germline V gene has CDR1 SEHNR and CDR2 FQNEAQ (reference sequence). V lost 8 bases, J lost 2 bases, and 15 bases lay in between. Here the CDR3 reads CASVVWGAQETQYF. As DNA, the CDR3 is TGTGCCAGCGTAGTATGGGGCGCACAAGAGACCCAGTACTTC.